A single sample is the source of the 29 T cell receptor beta chains below, sequenced in a study of blood T cell repertoires in COVID-19. Repertoires were generated with immunoSEQ multiplex PCR, while TCRdb's copy carries only in-frame clones and drops some. This table has some 98,000 clones, roughly 80% appearing once. The specimen sequenced was peripheral blood. These receptors were taken from a human donor in a cohort sampled during active COVID-19.

The chain carries TRBV7-2 and TRBJ2-3; TRBD2 agrees at 9 bases. Germline-derived CDR1 and CDR2 are SGHTA and FQGNSA. This CDR3 contains 16 residues. Trimming at V came to 1 base and at J to 5 bases, leaving 7 bases not matched to a gene. The CDR3: CASSLGASGNVDTQYF. For the CDR3, the DNA is TGTGCCAGCAGCTTAGGGGCTAGCGGGAACGTAGATACGCAGTATTTT.

This clone was recorded once. The chain recombines TRBV12-3 or TRBV12-4 with TRBJ2-2; tentatively, D is TRBD2 (5 bases). CDR3 length: 13 amino acids. V lost 3 bases and J lost 9, with 11 bases in between. The CDR3 DNA reads as TGTGCCAGCAGTTTCATGCTAGCCAGGGAGCTGTTTTTT. This sequence encodes CASSFMLARELFF.

The chain employs TRBV3-1 (or the pseudogene TRBV3-2) and TRBJ2-7; no firm D call. V was clipped by 4 bases and J by 0 bases, with 10 bases between them. The CDR3 covers 14 residues. Germline V gene sequence: CDR1 LGHDT, CDR2 YNNKEL (reference sequence). The CDR3 loop is CASSPAPVSYEQYF. In DNA form, the CDR3 reads TGTGCCAGCAGCCCCGCACCGGTCTCCTACGAGCAGTACTTC.

This sequence joins TRBV6-5 and TRBJ1-5, with D perhaps matching TRBD1 (6 bases). The CDR3 runs to 14 residues. Trimming cost V 8 bases and J 5 bases, with 16 bases left between them. In germline, CDR1 is MNHEY, CDR2 SVGAGI. As DNA, the CDR3 is TGTGCCAGCGTAGTCGTCTCAGGGGATCAGCCCCAGCATTTT. Translated: CASVVVSGDQPQHF.

This clone is a singleton in its sample. The chain recombines TRBV2 with TRBJ2-1; D is possibly TRBD2 (5 bases). Germline V CDR1 and CDR2: SNHLY, FYNNEI. V was shortened by 4 bases and J by 5 bases, with 12 bases between the two germline ends. The CDR3 spans 14 residues. The CDR3 spells CASSATGWDNEQFF. CDR3 DNA: TGTGCCAGCAGTGCTACGGGGTGGGACAATGAGCAGTTCTTC.

This rearrangement joins TRBV3-1 (or the pseudogene TRBV3-2) to TRBJ1-1, with 7 bases lining up with TRBD1. Germline-derived CDR1 and CDR2 are LGHDT and YNNKEL (reference sequence). V lost 3 bases and J lost 0; bases outside the gene matches: 7. This CDR3 contains 16 residues. CDR3 region: CASSQRGRGLNTEAFF. CDR3 nucleotides: TGTGCCAGCAGCCAGAGAGGTAGGGGGCTGAACACTGAAGCTTTCTTT.

This clone appeared a few times. This rearrangement joins TRBV14 to TRBJ2-2; possible D gene TRBD1, 5 bases. With 4 bases removed from V and 4 bases from J, the gap between germline ends came to 10 bases. Germline CDR1 SGHDN, CDR2 FVKESK. The CDR3 covers 14 residues. The chain's CDR3 is CASSLGRVTGELFF. CDR3 DNA: TGTGCCAGCAGCCTGGGCAGGGTCACCGGGGAGCTGTTTTTT.

In nucleotides, the CDR3 is TGTGCCAGCAGTCGACTTGACCTGACTAACTATGGCTACACCTTC. As protein: CASSRLDLTNYGYTF. The chain links TRBV28 to TRBJ1-2; D is undetermined. This CDR3 region has 15 residues. Germline values: CDR1 MDHEN, CDR2 SYDVKM. V dropped 5 bases and J dropped 0 bases, with 13 bases sitting between them.

V gene TRBV2 combines with J gene TRBJ1-6, with TRBD1 as a possible D gene (5 bases). The germline CDR1 and CDR2 sequences are SNHLY and FYNNEI. V shed 4 bases and J shed 7 bases, with 11 bases lying between them. CDR3 length equals 14 residues. The CDR3 DNA reads TGTGCCAGCAGTGTTCTCCAGGGCAATTCACCCCTCCACTTT. This translates into CASSVLQGNSPLHF.

The gene calls are TRBV5-4 and TRBJ2-3; TRBD1 matches at 11 bases. Germline loops: CDR1 SGHNT, CDR2 YYREEE (reference sequence). The CDR3 is made up of 15 amino acids. The junction had 3 bases not matched to a gene; V was cut back by 0 bases and J by 6 bases. This CDR3 is CASSLADRGRDTQYF. The CDR3 nucleotides are TGTGCCAGCAGCTTGGCGGACAGGGGGCGTGATACGCAGTATTTT.

CDR3 protein: CAWSVGGAGYTF. CDR3 coding DNA: TGTGCCTGGAGTGTAGGGGGGGCGGGCTACACCTTC. The chain joins TRBV30 to TRBJ1-2, with a tentative D call TRBD1 (6 bases). The CDR3 has 12 amino acids. Per germline, CDR1 GTSNPN and CDR2 SVGIG (reference sequence). V lost 0 bases and J lost 8, with 10 bases in between.

The rearrangement uses TRBV9 and TRBJ2-1, with 8 bases identical to TRBD2. The V and J ends lost 4 bases and 6 bases, in that order; junction bases with no gene match: 21. Germline V gives CDR1 SGDLS, CDR2 YYNGEE. This CDR3 is 19 amino acids long. CDR3 in amino acids: CASSPRGETGAGEANEQFF. DNA for the CDR3: TGTGCCAGCAGCCCCCGAGGGGAAACGGGAGCGGGAGAAGCCAATGAGCAGTTCTTC.

The rearrangement joins TRBV7-9 to TRBJ1-1; possibly TRBD1 for D (6 bases). V dropped 5 bases and J dropped 5 bases, with 21 bases sitting between them. The CDR3 runs 16 residues. CDR1 and CDR2 from the germline V gene are SEHNR and FQNEAQ (reference sequence). The CDR3 loop reads CASSRTGRGRGTEAFF. The CDR3 bases are TGTGCCAGCAGCCGTACCGGCAGGGGAAGGGGAACTGAAGCTTTCTTT.

The chain carries TRBV4-2 and TRBJ2-7, with 7 bases fitting TRBD2. Per the germline V gene, CDR1 is LGHNA and CDR2 is YNFKEQ. This CDR3 spans 15 amino acids. V was clipped by 5 bases and J by 2 bases; unmatched bases: 9. The CDR3 bases are TGTGCCAGCAGCTCCCGACTAGCCGCTGCCTACGAGCAGTACTTC. This translates into CASSSRLAAAYEQYF.

The CDR3 region is CASSPTQGAEVGANVLTF. CDR3 DNA sequence: TGTGCCAGCAGTCCAACTCAGGGGGCAGAAGTTGGGGCCAACGTCCTGACTTTC. J is TRBJ2-6 and V is TRBV28, with 8 bases identical to TRBD1. Germline V gene sequence: CDR1 MDHEN, CDR2 SYDVKM. The CDR3 length is 18 residues. J was trimmed by 3 bases and V by 5 bases; bases with no gene match: 12.

This sequence joins TRBV6-6 and TRBJ2-3; D is ambiguous. Trimming took off 5 bases at V and 1 base at J, with 4 bases between the two ends. CDR1 and CDR2 (germline): MNHNY, SVGAGI (reference sequence). The CDR3 runs to 12 residues. The CDR3, as DNA: TGTGCCAGCAGTAGAGGCACAGATACGCAGTATTTT. Translation: CASSRGTDTQYF.

The rearrangement uses TRBV28 and TRBJ1-1; TRBD1 agrees at 9 bases. The CDR3 length is 12 residues. V lost 6 bases to trimming and J lost 12 bases; unmatched junction nucleotides: 8. The germline gives CDR1 MDHEN, CDR2 SYDVKM. CDR3 sequence reads: CASSSQGAETFF. The DNA for the CDR3 is TGTGCCAGCAGCTCACAGGGGGCAGAAACTTTCTTT.

V is TRBV2 and J is TRBJ1-3; 8 bases match TRBD1. The CDR3 runs 17 residues. Per germline, CDR1 SNHLY and CDR2 FYNNEI. V shed 6 bases, J shed 0 bases, and the junction held 10 bases outside the gene matches. In DNA, the CDR3 is TGTGCCAGCAGGGACTCCGGGACAGGAATCTCTGGAAACACCATATATTTT. It specifies CASRDSGTGISGNTIYF.

This clone turned up a few times. The chain is built from TRBV10-2 and TRBJ2-1, with D possibly being TRBD1 (5 bases). Per germline, CDR1 WSHSY and CDR2 SAAADI. V lost 4 bases, J lost 8 bases, and 15 bases lay in between. The CDR3 has 14 amino acids. As DNA, the CDR3 is TGCGCCAGCAGTGGGGCAGTTTTGGGGCATGAGCAGTTCTTC. Amino acid sequence: CASSGAVLGHEQFF.

V usage is TRBV3-1 (or the pseudogene TRBV3-2) and J usage is TRBJ1-5, with D possibly being TRBD1 (5 bases). The CDR3 spans 14 residues. Trimming took 2 bases from V and 7 from J, leaving 12 bases between them. Per the germline V gene, CDR1 is LGHDT and CDR2 is YNNKEL (reference sequence). The CDR3 loop reads CASSQSYSGQPQHF. CDR3 nucleotide sequence: TGTGCCAGCAGCCAATCCTACTCAGGGCAGCCCCAGCATTTT.

CDR3 DNA sequence: TGTGCCAGCAGCGTAGGCGGGAATAATGAAAAACTGTTTTTT. It codes for CASSVGGNNEKLFF. V usage is TRBV9 and J usage is TRBJ1-4; D is undetermined. This CDR3 region has 14 residues. Between the trimmed V and J ends, which lost 0 bases and 4 bases, there was a span of 7 bases. Germline V CDR1 and CDR2: SGDLS, YYNGEE.

The chain employs TRBV5-5 and TRBJ2-2; TRBD2 is a possible D gene (6 bases). There are 15 residues in the CDR3. Trimming stripped 2 bases from V and 2 bases from J, with 10 bases between. Germline V CDR1 and CDR2: SGHKS, YYEKEE (reference sequence). The CDR3 spells CASSFRGANTGELFF. CDR3 DNA: TGTGCCAGCAGCTTCCGCGGGGCTAACACCGGGGAGCTGTTTTTT. The entire variable domain, with the rest obtained from reference TRBV5-5 and TRBJ2-2, is as follows: DAGVTQSPTHLIKTRGQQVTLRCSPISGHKSVSWYQQVLGQGPQFIFQYYEKEERGRGNFPDRFSARQFPNYSSELNVNALLLGDSALYLCASSFRGANTGELFFGEGSRLTVL.

This chain links TRBV9 with TRBJ2-1; 11 bases fit TRBD2. Germline-derived CDR1 and CDR2 are SGDLS and YYNGEE. This CDR3 comprises 16 residues. V lost 3 bases and J lost 3; bases outside the gene matches: 5. CDR3 DNA: TGTGCCAGCAGCGCAGGGACTAGCGGATTCTACAATGAGCAGTTCTTC. As protein: CASSAGTSGFYNEQFF.

The V and J genes are TRBV28 and TRBJ2-4; D may be TRBD2 (5 bases). Between the trimmed V and J ends, which lost 8 bases and 9 bases, there was a span of 14 bases. Looked up from germline, CDR1 is MDHEN and CDR2 is SYDVKM. The CDR3 totals 12 residues. DNA for the CDR3: TGTGCCAGCGAGGGAGTTTCGGGCATTCAGTACTTC. Translated: CASEGVSGIQYF. Combining the CDR3 with reference TRBV28 and TRBJ2-4 gives the whole variable domain DVKVTQSSRYLVKRTGEKVFLECVQDMDHENMFWYRQDPGLGLRLIYFSYDVKMKEKGDIPEGYSVSREKKERFSLILESASTNQTSMYLCASEGVSGIQYFGAGTRLSVL.

This chain uses TRBV18 with TRBJ2-1; D is undetermined. The CDR3 is made up of 13 amino acids. Trimming left V 3 bases short and J 6 bases short, with 9 bases between. Germline CDR1 is KGHSH and CDR2 is LQKENI. This CDR3 is CASSPSGSNEQFF. The DNA for the CDR3 is TGTGCCAGCTCACCTTCCGGTAGCAATGAGCAGTTCTTC. Full variable domain (missing parts from reference TRBV18 and TRBJ2-1): NAGVMQNPRHLVRRRGQEARLRCSPMKGHSHVYWYRQLPEEGLKFMVYLQKENIIDESGMPKERFSAEFPKEGPSILRIQQVVRGDSAAYFCASSPSGSNEQFFGPGTRLTVL.

This rearrangement joins TRBV7-9 to TRBJ1-4; perhaps TRBD1 as D (5 bases). The CDR3 has 14 residues. In germline, CDR1 is SEHNR, CDR2 FQNEAQ (reference sequence). Deletions cut 2 bases from V and 8 bases from J, with 12 bases between. CDR3 region: CASSLLGDGEKLFF. The CDR3 nucleotides are TGTGCCAGCAGCTTATTAGGGGATGGCGAAAAACTGTTTTTT.

The chain recombines TRBV19 with TRBJ2-6; TRBD1 matches 7 bases. This CDR3 region has 14 residues. Germline CDR1 reads LNHDA; CDR2 reads SQIVND (reference sequence). V lost 8 bases and J lost 4; bases outside the gene matches: 5. This chain's CDR3 is CASLTGAGANVLTF. The CDR3 nucleotides read TGTGCCAGTCTCACAGGGGCCGGGGCCAACGTCCTGACTTTC.

This clone has a single count. This CDR3 reads CASSLGLAGGSYEQYF. The CDR3 nucleotides are TGCGCCAGCAGCTTGGGCCTAGCGGGGGGTTCCTACGAGCAGTACTTC. This chain uses TRBV5-1 with TRBJ2-7; 11 positions match TRBD2. The CDR3 has 16 residues. With 0 bases clipped from V and 1 base from J, the junction kept 3 bases outside the gene matches. CDR1 is SGHRS, CDR2 YFSETQ, per germline.

J is TRBJ2-7 and V is TRBV15, with 8 bases lining up with TRBD1. The CDR3 sequence is 14 residues long. V shed 1 base and J 3 bases; nucleotides not matched to a gene: 2. The germline gives CDR1 LNHNV, CDR2 YYDKDF (reference sequence). The CDR3 here is CATSRGDRNYEQYF. In nucleotides, the CDR3 is TGTGCCACCAGCAGAGGGGACAGGAACTACGAGCAGTACTTC. Filled out from reference TRBV15 and TRBJ2-7, the complete variable domain reads DAMVIQNPRYQVTQFGKPVTLSCSQTLNHNVMYWYQQKSSQAPKLLFHYYDKDFNNEADTPDNFQSRRPNTSFCFLDIRSPGLGDTAMYLCATSRGDRNYEQYFGPGTRLTVT.